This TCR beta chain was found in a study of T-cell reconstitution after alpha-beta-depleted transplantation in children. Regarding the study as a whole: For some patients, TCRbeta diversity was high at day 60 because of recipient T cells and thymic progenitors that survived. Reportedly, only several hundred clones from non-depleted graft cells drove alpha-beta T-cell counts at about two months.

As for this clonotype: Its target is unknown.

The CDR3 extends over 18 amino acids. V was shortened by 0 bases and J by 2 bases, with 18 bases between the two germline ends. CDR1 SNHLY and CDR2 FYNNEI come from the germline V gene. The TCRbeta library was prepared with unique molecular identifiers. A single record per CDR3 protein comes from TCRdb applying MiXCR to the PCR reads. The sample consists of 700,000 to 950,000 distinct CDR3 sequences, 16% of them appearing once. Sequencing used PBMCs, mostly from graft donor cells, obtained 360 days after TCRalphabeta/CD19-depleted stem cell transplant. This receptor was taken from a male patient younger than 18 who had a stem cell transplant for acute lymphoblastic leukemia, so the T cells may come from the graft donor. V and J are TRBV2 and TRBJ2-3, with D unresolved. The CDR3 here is CASSEARWDEGYTDTQYF. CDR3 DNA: TGTGCCAGCAGTGAAGCTAGGTGGGATGAAGGGTACACAGATACGCAGTATTTT.